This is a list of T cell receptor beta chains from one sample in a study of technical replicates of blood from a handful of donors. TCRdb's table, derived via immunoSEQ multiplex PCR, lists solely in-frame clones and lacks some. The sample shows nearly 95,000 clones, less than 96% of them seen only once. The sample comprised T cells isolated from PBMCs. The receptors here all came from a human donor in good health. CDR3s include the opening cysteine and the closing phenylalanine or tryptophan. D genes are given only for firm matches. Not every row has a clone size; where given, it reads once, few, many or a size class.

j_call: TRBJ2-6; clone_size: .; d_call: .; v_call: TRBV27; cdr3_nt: TGTGCCAGCACCACTCTGAGCTCTGGGGCCAACGTCCTGACTTTC; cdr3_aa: CASTTLSSGANVLTF
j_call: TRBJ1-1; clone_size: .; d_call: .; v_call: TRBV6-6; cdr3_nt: TGTGCCAGCAGCCAAGACGTGGAGGGAGCTTTCTTT; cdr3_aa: CASSQDVEGAFF
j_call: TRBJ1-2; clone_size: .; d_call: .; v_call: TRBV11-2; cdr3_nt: TGTGCCAGCAGCTCATTCGACAGTACGTTTCCTGGCTACACCTTC; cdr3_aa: CASSSFDSTFPGYTF
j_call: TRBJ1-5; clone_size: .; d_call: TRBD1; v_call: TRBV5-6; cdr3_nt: TGTGCCAGCAGCATGGGACAGTATAGCAATCAGCCCCAGCATTTT; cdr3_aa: CASSMGQYSNQPQHF
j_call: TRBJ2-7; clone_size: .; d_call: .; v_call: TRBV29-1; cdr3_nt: TGCAGCGTTGAGTGGCAAAAAGAGCAGTACTTC; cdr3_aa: CSVEWQKEQYF
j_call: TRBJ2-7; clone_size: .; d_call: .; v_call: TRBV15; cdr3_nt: TGTGCCACCAGCAGATCATCCTCCCGCGACGAGCAGTACTTC; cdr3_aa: CATSRSSSRDEQYF
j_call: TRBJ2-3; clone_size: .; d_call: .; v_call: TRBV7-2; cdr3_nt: TGTGCCAGCAGCTTAGTAGGCAGACTAAAAGGCACAGATACGCAGTATTTT; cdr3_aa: CASSLVGRLKGTDTQYF
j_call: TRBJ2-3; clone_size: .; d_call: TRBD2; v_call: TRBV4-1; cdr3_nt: TGCGCCAGCAGCTTCCGACTAGCGGGAGAACCAGATACGCAGTATTTT; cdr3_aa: CASSFRLAGEPDTQYF
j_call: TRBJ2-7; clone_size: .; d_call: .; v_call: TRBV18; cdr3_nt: TGTGCCAGCTCACGGGCCTCTACCTACGAGCAGTACTTC; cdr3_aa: CASSRASTYEQYF
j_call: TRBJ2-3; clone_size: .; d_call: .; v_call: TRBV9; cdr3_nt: TGTGCCAGCAGCACAGATAGCGGAGAGGGGACAGATACGCAGTATTTT; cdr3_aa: CASSTDSGEGTDTQYF
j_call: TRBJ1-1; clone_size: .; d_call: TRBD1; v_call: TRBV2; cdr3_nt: TGTGCCAGCAGCCCGGACAGGGGTACCCAAGCTTTCTTT; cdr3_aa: CASSPDRGTQAFF
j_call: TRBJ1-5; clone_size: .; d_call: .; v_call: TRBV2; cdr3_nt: TGTGCCAGCAGTTTCGACGGGTGGGATCAGCCCCAGCATTTT; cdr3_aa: CASSFDGWDQPQHF
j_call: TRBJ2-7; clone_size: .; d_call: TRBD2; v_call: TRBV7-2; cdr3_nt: TGTGCCAGCAGCTTAGCTGGACTAGCCTACGAGCAGTACTTC; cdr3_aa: CASSLAGLAYEQYF
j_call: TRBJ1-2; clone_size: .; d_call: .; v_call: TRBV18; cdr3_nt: TGTGCCAGCTCACCACCGTCCCGGGATAACTATGGCTACACCTTC; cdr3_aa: CASSPPSRDNYGYTF
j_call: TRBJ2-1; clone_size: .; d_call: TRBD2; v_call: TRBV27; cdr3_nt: TGTGCCAGCAGTTTTGACCCCAGCGGGAGTGGGATTGAGCAGTTCTTC; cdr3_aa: CASSFDPSGSGIEQFF
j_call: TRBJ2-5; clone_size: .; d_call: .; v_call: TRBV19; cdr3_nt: TGTGCCAGTAGTTTCCAGGGGAAAGAGACCCAGTACTTC; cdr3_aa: CASSFQGKETQYF
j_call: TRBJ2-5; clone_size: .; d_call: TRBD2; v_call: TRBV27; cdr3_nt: TGTGCCAGCAGTTTAATGTCGGGGGAGGGGAAAGAGACCCAGTACTTC; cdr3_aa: CASSLMSGEGKETQYF
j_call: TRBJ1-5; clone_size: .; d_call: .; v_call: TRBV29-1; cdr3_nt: TGCAGCGTTGAAGGGACAGCAAATCAGCCCCAGCATTTT; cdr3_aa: CSVEGTANQPQHF
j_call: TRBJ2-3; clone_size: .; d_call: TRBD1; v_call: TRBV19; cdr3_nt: TGTGCCACTGCCGGGACAGGGGTTACAGATACGCAGTATTTT; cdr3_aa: CATAGTGVTDTQYF
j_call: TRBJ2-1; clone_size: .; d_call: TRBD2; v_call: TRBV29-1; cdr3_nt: TGCAGCGTTGAAGATTGGCGGGAGGTGCGGAATGAGCAGTTCTTC; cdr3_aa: CSVEDWREVRNEQFF
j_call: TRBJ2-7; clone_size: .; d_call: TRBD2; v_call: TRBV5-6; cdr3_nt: TGTGCCAGCAGCGTAGGCAGCGGGAGGATCTTAGGGCAGTACTTC; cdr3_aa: CASSVGSGRILGQYF
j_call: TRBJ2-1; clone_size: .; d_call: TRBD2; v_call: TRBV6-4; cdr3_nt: TGTGCCAGCACGGAGACTAGCGGGAGTAGAAATGAGCAGTTCTTC; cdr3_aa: CASTETSGSRNEQFF
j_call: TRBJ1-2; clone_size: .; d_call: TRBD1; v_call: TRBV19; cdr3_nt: TGTGCCGCTAGAGAGACAGGGGCTAGCTATGGCTACACCTTC; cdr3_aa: CAARETGASYGYTF
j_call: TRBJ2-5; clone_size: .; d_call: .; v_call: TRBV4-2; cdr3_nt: TGTGCCAGCAGCCAAGTTTTTCAGGAAGAGACCCAGTACTTC; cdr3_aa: CASSQVFQEETQYF
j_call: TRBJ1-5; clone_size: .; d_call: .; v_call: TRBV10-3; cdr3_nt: TGTGCCATCAGTGAGAGGGGGACAAGGGATCAGCCCCAGCATTTT; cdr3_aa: CAISERGTRDQPQHF
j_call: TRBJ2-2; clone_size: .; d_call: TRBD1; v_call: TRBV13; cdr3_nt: TGTGCCAGCAGCCCTGTTGGAGACAGGGGGTACGGGGAGCTGTTTTTT; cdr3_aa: CASSPVGDRGYGELFF
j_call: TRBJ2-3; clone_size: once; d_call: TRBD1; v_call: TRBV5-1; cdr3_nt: TGCGCCAGCAGCCAGGACAGGGGGACAGATACGCAGTATTTT; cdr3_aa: CASSQDRGTDTQYF
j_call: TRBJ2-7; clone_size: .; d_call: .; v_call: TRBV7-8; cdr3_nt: TGTGCCAGCAGCTTAGACCTAGAAAATTTTAATACCTACGAGCAGTACTTC; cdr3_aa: CASSLDLENFNTYEQYF
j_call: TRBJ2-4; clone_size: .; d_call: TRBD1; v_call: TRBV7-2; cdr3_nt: TGTGCCAGCAGCTTAAGCTCCCCCAGACAGGGGTCCAAAAACATTCAGTACTTC; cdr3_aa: CASSLSSPRQGSKNIQYF
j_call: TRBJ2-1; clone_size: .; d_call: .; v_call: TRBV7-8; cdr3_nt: TGTGCCAGCAGCTGGGGAGGAAGGAGTCTCAATGAGCAGTTCTTC; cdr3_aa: CASSWGGRSLNEQFF
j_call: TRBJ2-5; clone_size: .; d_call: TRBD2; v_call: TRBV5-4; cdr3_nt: TGTGCCAGCTCCGTAGCGGGTCACCAAGAGACCCAGTACTTC; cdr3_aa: CASSVAGHQETQYF
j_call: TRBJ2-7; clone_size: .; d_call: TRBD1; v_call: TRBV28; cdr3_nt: TGTGCCAGCAGTCCCCCGGACAGGTACGAGCAGTACTTC; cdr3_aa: CASSPPDRYEQYF
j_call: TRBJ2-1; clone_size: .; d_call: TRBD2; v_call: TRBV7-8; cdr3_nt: TGTGCCAGCAGCTCGAGGACTAGCGGGGCACTCAGCTCCTACAATGAGCAGTTCTTC; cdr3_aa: CASSSRTSGALSSYNEQFF
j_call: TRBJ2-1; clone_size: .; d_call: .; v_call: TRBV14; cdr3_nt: TGTGCCAGCAGCCAAGTTTACTACAATGAGCAGTTCTTC; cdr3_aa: CASSQVYYNEQFF
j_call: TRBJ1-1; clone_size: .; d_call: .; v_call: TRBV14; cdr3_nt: TGTGCCAGCAGCCTTCTGGGGGCTCTAAACACTGAAGCTTTCTTT; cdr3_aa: CASSLLGALNTEAFF
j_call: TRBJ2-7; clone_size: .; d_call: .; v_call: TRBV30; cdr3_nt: TGTGCCTGTGGTCAGGGGTACGAGCAGTACTTC; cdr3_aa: CACGQGYEQYF
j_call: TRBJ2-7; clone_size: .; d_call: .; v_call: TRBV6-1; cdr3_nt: TGTGCCAGCAGTGAACGCGGGACGGGGTCCTCCTACGAGCAGTACTTC; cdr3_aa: CASSERGTGSSYEQYF
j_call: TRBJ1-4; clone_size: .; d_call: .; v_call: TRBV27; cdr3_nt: TGTGCCAGCAGCACCAACAGGGATGAAAAACTGTTTTTT; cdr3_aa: CASSTNRDEKLFF
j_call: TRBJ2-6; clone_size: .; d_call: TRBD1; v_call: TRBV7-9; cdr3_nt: TGTGCCAGCAGCTATGACAGGGGCCACTCTGGGGCCAACGTCCTGACTTTC; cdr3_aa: CASSYDRGHSGANVLTF
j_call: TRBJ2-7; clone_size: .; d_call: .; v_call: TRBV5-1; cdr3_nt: TGCGCCAGCAGCTTGGCACTAGCCTACGAGCAGTACTTC; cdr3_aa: CASSLALAYEQYF
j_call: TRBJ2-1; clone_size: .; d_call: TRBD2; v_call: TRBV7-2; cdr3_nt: TGTGCCAGCAGCGTAACTAGCGGGTACAATGAGCAGTTCTTC; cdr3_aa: CASSVTSGYNEQFF
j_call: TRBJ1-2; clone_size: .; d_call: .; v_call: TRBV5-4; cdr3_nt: TGTGCCAGCAGCTTTCTCCAGGAAGCTAACTATGGCTACACCTTC; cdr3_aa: CASSFLQEANYGYTF
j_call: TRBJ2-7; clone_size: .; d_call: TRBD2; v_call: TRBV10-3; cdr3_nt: TGTGCCATCAGTGACTGGACTAGGGACGAGCAGTACTTC; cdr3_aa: CAISDWTRDEQYF
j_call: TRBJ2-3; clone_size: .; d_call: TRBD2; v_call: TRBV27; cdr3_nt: TGTGCCAGGACGAGGGACTACCTGGCAGATACGCAGTATTTT; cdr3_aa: CARTRDYLADTQYF
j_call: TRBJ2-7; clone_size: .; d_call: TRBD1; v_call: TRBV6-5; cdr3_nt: TGTGCCAGCAGTTTTGGACAGGGGTCCTACGAGCAGTACTTC; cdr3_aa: CASSFGQGSYEQYF
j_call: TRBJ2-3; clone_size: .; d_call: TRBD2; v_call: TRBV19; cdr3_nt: TGTGCCAGTTTATCCGGACTAGCAGACACAGATACGCAGTATTTT; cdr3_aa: CASLSGLADTDTQYF
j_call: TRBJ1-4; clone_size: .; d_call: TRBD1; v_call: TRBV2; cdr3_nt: TGTGCCAGCAGTGAATCAGGACAGGGAAATGAAAAACTGTTTTTT; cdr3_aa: CASSESGQGNEKLFF
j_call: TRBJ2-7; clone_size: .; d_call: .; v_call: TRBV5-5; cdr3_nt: TGTGCCAGCAGCCCGGGGACCTACGAGCAGTACTTC; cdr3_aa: CASSPGTYEQYF
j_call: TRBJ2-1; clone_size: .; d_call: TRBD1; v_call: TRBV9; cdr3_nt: TGTGCCAGCACAAAGGGGGCTAGCTCCTACAATGAGCAGTTCTTC; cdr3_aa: CASTKGASSYNEQFF
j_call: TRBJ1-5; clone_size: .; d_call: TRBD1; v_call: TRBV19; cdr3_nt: TGTGCCAGTAGTATACAGGGGGCCTCAACCCAGCATTTT; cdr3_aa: CASSIQGASTQHF
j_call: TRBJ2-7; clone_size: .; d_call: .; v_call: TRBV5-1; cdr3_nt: TGCGCCAGCAGCCCCCGGGACTACGAGCAGTACTTC; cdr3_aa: CASSPRDYEQYF
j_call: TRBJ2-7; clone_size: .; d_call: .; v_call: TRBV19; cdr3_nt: TGTGCCAGTAGTATTAACTTGTCCTACGAGCAGTACTTC; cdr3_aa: CASSINLSYEQYF
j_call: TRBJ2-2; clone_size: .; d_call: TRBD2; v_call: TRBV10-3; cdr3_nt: TGTGCCATCAGCCTTTCTTCTAGCGGGAGAAATAGCGGGGAGCTGTTTTTT; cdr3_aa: CAISLSSSGRNSGELFF
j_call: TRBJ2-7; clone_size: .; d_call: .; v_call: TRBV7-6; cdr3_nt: TGTGCCAGCAGCTTAGTAAGGGAGCGGTTTACTTCCTACGAGCAGTACTTC; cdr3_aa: CASSLVRERFTSYEQYF
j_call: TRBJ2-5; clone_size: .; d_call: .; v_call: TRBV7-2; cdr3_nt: TGTGCCAGCAGCTTAGAACGCCCTCTAGGGGGAGAGACCCAGTACTTC; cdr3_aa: CASSLERPLGGETQYF
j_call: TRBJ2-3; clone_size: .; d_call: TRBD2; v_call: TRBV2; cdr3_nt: TGTGCCAGCAGTGAGGGGCCAGCGGGAGGACCAGATACGCAGTATTTT; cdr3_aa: CASSEGPAGGPDTQYF
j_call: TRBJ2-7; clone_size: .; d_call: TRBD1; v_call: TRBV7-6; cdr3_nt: TGTGCCAGCAGCTTAGAGGGACAGGGTCTCGACGAGCAGTACTTC; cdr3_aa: CASSLEGQGLDEQYF
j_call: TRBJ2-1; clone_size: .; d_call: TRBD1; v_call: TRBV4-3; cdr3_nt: TGCGCCAGCAGCCACCAGACAGGGGTCGATGAGCAGTTCTTC; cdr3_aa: CASSHQTGVDEQFF
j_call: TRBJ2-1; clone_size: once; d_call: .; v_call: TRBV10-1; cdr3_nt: TGCGCCAGCAACTCCGACTATGGTGAGCAGTTCTTC; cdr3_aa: CASNSDYGEQFF
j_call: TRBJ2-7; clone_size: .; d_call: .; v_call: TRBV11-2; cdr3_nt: TGTGCCAGCAGCTCCGGGAACGGGGGTGAAGAGCAGTACTTC; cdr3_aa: CASSSGNGGEEQYF